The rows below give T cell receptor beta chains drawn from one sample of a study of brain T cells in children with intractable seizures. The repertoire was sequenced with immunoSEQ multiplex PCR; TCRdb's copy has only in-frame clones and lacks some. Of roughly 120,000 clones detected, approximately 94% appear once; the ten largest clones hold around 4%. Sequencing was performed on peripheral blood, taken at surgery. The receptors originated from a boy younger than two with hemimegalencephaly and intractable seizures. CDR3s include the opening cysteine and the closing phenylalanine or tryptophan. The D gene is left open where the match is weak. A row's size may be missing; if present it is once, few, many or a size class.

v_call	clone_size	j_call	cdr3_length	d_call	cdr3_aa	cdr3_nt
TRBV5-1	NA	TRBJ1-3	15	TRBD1	CASSWTGTAGNTIYF	TGCGCCAGCAGCTGGACCGGGACAGCGGGAAACACCATATATTTT
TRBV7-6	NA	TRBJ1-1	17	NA	CASSPRPLLGLNTEAFF	TGTGCCAGCAGCCCCCGTCCGCTTTTGGGTCTGAACACTGAAGCTTTCTTT
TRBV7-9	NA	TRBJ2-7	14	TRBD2	CASSLGPSGHEQYF	TGTGCCAGCAGCTTAGGTCCTAGCGGTCACGAGCAGTACTTC
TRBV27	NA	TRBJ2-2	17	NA	CASSPHGWRLYTGELFF	TGTGCCAGCAGTCCTCACGGTTGGCGGCTATACACCGGGGAGCTGTTTTTT
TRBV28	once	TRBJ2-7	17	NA	CASSGGPAPGWFHEQYF	TGTGCCAGCAGTGGGGGTCCGGCCCCTGGGTGGTTCCACGAGCAGTACTTC
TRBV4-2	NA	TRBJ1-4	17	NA	CASSPPGHLDQGGKLFF	TGTGCCAGCAGCCCCCCGGGACATCTCGACCAAGGGGGAAAACTGTTTTTT
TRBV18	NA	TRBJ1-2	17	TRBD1	CASSPNTGTGGAYGYTF	TGTGCCAGCTCACCCAATACCGGGACAGGTGGGGCGTATGGCTACACCTTC
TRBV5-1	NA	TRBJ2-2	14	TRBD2	CASSGRANTGELFF	TGCGCCAGCAGCGGGAGGGCGAACACCGGGGAGCTGTTTTTT
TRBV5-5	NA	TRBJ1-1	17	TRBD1	CASSFGNRGQGAGEAFF	TGTGCCAGCAGCTTCGGCAACCGGGGACAGGGGGCCGGTGAAGCTTTCTTT
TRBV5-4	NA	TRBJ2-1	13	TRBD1	CASSSTGFDEQFF	TGTGCCAGCAGCTCGACAGGGTTCGATGAGCAGTTCTTC
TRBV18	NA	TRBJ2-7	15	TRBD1	CASSLSRGSTYEQYF	TGTGCCAGCTCACTAAGCAGGGGGAGCACCTACGAGCAGTACTTC
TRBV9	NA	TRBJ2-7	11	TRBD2	CASSAGGEQYF	TGTGCCAGCAGCGCGGGGGGGGAGCAGTACTTC
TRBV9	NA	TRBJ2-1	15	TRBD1	CASSAPGGFGNEQFF	TGTGCCAGCAGCGCCCCAGGGGGCTTTGGCAATGAGCAGTTCTTC
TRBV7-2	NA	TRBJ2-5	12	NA	CASSWLGETQYF	TGTGCCAGCAGCTGGCTAGGGGAGACCCAGTACTTC
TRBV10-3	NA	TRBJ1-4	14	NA	CAISEGATNEKLFF	TGTGCCATCAGTGAGGGGGCGACTAATGAAAAACTGTTTTTT
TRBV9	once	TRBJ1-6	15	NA	CASSRGLDNNSPLHF	TGTGCCAGCAGCCGAGGGTTAGACAATAATTCACCCCTCCACTTT
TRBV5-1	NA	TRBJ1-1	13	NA	CASSLGQDTEAFF	TGCGCCAGCAGCTTGGGTCAGGACACTGAAGCTTTCTTT
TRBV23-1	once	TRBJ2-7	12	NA	CASSPGSYEQYF	TGCGCCAGCAGTCCTGGTTCCTACGAGCAGTACTTC
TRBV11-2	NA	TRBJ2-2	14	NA	CASSLDLGAGELFF	TGTGCCAGCAGCTTAGATCTCGGAGCCGGGGAGCTGTTTTTT
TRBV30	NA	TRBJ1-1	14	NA	CAWSQGIGDTEAFF	TGTGCCTGGAGTCAGGGGATCGGGGACACTGAAGCTTTCTTT
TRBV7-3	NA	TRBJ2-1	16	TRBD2	CASSLRAGFLYNEQFF	TGTGCCAGCAGCCTCCGAGCGGGATTTCTGTACAATGAGCAGTTCTTC
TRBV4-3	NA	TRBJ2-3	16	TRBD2	CASSQESSGSGDTQYF	TGCGCCAGCAGCCAAGAATCGAGCGGGAGCGGAGATACGCAGTATTTT
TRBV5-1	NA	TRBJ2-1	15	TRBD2	CATQKSLAGVDEQFF	TGCGCCACACAAAAGTCCCTAGCGGGAGTTGATGAGCAGTTCTTC
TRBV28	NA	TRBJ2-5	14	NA	CASSLSGVRETQYF	TGTGCCAGCAGTTTAAGTGGGGTGAGAGAGACCCAGTACTTC
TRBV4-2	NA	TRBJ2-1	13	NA	CASSPLRVNEQFF	TGTGCCAGCAGCCCCCTGAGGGTCAATGAGCAGTTCTTC
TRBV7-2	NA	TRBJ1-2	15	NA	CASSLEGLGLGGYTF	TGTGCCAGCAGCTTAGAAGGGCTAGGGTTGGGTGGCTACACCTTC
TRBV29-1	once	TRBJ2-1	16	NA	CSVGRGATSAYNEQFF	TGCAGCGTTGGAAGGGGGGCTACTAGCGCCTACAATGAGCAGTTCTTC
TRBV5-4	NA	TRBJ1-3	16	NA	CASSRGGGTDRNTIYF	TGTGCCAGCAGCAGGGGCGGAGGTACAGACCGAAACACCATATATTTT
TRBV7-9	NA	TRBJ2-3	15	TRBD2	CASSSPTSSTDTQYF	TGTGCCAGCAGCTCCCCGACTAGCAGCACAGATACGCAGTATTTT
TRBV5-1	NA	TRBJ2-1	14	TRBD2	CASSLLGLATEQFF	TGCGCCAGCAGCTTGTTGGGACTAGCGACTGAGCAGTTCTTC
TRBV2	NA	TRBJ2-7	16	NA	CASSEAGREFPYEQYF	TGTGCCAGCAGTGAAGCGGGTCGGGAGTTCCCCTACGAGCAGTACTTC
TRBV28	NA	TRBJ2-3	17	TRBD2	CASSLNLAGGITDTQYF	TGTGCCAGCAGTTTAAATCTAGCGGGGGGGATCACAGATACGCAGTATTTT
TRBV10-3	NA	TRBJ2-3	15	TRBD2	CAIRASGTSTDTQYF	TGTGCCATCAGGGCTAGCGGGACTAGCACAGATACGCAGTATTTT
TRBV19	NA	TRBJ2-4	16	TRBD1	CASSIIGQGRDNIQYF	TGTGCCAGTAGTATCATAGGACAGGGGAGGGATAACATTCAGTACTTC
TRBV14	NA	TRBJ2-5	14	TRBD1	CASSHWTGGETQYF	TGTGCCAGCAGCCACTGGACAGGGGGGGAGACCCAGTACTTC